The TCR beta chain described here comes from a study of T cell responses to AZD1222 COVID-19 vaccine. Across the study: Pooled samples include second doses given at about 4 or 12 weeks.

Study-level results: Across the whole spike, CD4 TCRs peaked at regions 160-218 and 743-854. Unmutated regions of variants are reportedly targeted by nearly half of spike-specific TCRs.

Concerning this clone itself: Antigen: not known.

Assay used: immunoSEQ multiplex PCR; TCRdb lists only in-frame clones, some missing. The sample yields about 120,000 clones, approximately 90% seen once. This CDR3 has 11 residues. The germline CDR1 and CDR2 sequences are GTSNPN and SVGIG (reference sequence). The receptor was isolated from an adult in good health. Here the sequenced sample was peripheral blood, taken on day 0 of AZD1222 vaccination. The rearrangement uses TRBV30 and TRBJ1-1; D not resolved. CDR3 loop: CACAMNTEAFF. CDR3 coding DNA: TGTGCTTGCGCTATGAACACTGAAGCTTTCTTT.